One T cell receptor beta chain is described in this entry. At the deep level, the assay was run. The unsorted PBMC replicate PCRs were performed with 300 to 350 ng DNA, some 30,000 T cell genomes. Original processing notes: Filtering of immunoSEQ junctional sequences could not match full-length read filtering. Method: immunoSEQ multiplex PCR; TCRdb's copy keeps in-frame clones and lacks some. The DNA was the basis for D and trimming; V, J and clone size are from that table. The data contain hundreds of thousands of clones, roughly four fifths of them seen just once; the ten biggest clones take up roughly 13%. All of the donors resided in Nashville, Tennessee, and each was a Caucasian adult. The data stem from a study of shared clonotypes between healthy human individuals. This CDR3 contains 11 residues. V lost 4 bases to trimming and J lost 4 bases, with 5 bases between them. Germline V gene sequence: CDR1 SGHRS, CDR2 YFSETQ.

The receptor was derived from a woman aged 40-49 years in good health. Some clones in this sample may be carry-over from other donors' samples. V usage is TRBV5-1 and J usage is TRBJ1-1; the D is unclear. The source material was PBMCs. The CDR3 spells CASSGSTEAFF. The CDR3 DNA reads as TGCGCCAGCAGCGGGAGCACTGAAGCTTTCTTT.